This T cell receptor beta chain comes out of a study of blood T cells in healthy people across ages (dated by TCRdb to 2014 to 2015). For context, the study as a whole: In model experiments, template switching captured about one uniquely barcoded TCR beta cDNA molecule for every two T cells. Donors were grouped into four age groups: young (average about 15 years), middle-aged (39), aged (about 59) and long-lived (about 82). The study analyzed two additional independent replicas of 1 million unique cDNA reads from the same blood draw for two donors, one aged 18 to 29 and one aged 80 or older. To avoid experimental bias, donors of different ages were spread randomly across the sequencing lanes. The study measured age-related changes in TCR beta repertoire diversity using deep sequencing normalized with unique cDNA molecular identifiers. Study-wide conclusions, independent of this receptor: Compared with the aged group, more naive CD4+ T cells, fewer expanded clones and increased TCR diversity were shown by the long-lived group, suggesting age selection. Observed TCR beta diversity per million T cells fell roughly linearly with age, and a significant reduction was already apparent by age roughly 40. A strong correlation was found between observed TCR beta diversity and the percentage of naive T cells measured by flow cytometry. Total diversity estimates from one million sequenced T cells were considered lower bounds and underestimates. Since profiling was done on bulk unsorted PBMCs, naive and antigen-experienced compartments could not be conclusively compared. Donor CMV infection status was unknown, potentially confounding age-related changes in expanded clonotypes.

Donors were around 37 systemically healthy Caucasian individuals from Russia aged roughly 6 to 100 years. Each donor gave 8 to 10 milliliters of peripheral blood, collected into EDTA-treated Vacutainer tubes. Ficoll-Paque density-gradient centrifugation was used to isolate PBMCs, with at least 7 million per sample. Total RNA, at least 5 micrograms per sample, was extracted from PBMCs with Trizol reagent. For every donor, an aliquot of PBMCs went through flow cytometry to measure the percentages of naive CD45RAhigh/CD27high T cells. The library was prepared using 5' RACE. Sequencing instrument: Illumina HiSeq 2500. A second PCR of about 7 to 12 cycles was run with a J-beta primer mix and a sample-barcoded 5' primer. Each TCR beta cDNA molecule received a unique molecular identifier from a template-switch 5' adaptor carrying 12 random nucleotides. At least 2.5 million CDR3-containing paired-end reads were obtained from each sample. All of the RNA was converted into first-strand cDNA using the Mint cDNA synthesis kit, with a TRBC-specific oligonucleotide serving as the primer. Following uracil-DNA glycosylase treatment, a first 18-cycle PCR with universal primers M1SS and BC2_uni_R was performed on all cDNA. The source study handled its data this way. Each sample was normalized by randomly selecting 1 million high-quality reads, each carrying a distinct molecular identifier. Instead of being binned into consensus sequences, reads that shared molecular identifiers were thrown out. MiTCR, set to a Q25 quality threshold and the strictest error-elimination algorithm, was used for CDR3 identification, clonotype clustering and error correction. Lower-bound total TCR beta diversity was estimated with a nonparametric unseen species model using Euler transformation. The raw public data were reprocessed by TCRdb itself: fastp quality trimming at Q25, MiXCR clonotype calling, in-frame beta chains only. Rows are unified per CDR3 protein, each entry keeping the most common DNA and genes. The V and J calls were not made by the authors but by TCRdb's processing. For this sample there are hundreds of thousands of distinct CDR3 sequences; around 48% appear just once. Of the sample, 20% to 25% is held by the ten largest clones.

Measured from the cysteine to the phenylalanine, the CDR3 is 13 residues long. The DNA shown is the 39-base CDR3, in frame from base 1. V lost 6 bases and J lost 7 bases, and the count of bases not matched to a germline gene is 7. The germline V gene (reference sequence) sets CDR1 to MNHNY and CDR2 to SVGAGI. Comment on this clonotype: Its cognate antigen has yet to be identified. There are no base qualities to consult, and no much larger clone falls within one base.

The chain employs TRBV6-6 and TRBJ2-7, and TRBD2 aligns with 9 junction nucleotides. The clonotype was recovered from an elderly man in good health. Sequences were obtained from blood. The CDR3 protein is CASSETSGFEQYF. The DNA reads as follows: TGTGCCAGCAGCGAGACTAGCGGTTTTGAGCAGTACTTC.